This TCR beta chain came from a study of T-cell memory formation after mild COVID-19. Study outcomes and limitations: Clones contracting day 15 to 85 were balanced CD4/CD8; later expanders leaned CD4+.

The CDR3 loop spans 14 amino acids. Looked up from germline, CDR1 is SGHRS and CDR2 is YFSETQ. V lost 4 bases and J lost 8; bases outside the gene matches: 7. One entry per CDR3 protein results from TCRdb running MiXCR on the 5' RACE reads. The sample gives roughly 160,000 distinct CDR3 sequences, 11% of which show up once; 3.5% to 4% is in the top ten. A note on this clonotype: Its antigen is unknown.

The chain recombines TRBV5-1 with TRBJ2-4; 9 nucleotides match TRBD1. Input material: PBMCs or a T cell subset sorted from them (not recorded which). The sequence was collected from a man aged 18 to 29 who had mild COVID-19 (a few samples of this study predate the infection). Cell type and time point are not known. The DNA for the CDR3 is TGCGCCAGCAGCCCCGGGACAGGGAAGGACATTCAGTACTTC. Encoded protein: CASSPGTGKDIQYF.